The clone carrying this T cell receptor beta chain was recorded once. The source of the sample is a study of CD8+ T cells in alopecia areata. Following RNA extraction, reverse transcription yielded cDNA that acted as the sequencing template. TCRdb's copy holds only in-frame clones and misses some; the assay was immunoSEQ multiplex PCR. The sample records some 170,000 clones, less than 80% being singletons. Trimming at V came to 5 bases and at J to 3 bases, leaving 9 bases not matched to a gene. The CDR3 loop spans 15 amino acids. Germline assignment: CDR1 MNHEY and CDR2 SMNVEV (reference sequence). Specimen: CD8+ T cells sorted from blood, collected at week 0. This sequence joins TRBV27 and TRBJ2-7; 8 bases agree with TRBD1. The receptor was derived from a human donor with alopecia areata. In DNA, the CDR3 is TGTGCCAGCAGTCTGGCGGCAGGGGGCCTCTACGAGCAGTACTTC. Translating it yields CASSLAAGGLYEQYF.